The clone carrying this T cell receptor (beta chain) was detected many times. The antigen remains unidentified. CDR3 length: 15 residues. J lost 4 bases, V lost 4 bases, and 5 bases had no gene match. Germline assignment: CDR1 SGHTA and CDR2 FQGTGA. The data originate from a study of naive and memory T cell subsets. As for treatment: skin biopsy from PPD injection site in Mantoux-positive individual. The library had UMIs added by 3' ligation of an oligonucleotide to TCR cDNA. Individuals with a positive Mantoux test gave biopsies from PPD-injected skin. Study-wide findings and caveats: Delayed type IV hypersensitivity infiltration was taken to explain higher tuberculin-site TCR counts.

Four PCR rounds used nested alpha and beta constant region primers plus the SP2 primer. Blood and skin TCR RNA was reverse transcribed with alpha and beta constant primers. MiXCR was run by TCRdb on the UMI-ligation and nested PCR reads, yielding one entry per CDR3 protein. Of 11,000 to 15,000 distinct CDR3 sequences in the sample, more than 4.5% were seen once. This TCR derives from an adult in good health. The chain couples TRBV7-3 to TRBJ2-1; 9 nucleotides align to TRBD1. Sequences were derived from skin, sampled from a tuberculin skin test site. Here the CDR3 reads CASSSRQGVYNEQFF. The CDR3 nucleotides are TGTGCCAGCAGCTCAAGACAGGGGGTATACAATGAGCAGTTCTTC. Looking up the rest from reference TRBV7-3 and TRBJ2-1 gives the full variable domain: GAGVSQTPSNKVTEKGKYVELRCDPISGHTALYWYRQSLGQGPEFLIYFQGTGAADDSGLPNDRFFAVRPEGSVSTLKIQRTERGDSAVYLCASSSRQGVYNEQFFGPGTRLTVL.